A single sample is the source of the 9 T cell receptor beta chains below, sequenced in a study of tumor-infiltrating lymphocytes in primary liver carcinoma. Total RNA amounting to roughly 450 ng was the source from which TCR beta cDNA was made with a constant-region primer. Nested multiplex PCR, run for three rounds with slightly modified ARM-PCR, yielded TCR beta libraries. Forward primers for TRBV1-TRBV30 and a C-beta reverse primer served the first two PCR rounds, at approximately 10 cycles each. TCRdb reanalysed the multiplex PCR reads using MiXCR and keeps one entry per CDR3 protein. The sample has about 54,000 distinct CDR3 sequences, 60% to 75% seen once. It was from about 19-30 mg of unsorted bulk tissue that RNA and DNA were co-extracted. The sequencing input was liver tumor tissue from sampling region 2. Subset indicated: tumor region T2, inferior pole. The receptors stem from a man in his forties with primary liver carcinoma and hepatitis B virus infection.

In regard to this clonotype: Sequence at one end of the junction differs from germline and may be a read error. The rearrangement joins TRBV7-8 to TRBJ2-1; weak D call: TRBD2 (6 bases). This CDR3 has 14 amino acids. The germline CDR1 and CDR2 sequences are SGHVS and FQNEAQ. CDR3 DNA sequence: TGTGCCAGTAGCTTAGCGGAGGCCTACAATGCGCAGTTCTTC. The encoded protein is CASSLAEAYNAQFF.

The chain carries TRBV6-5 and TRBJ2-2; possible D gene TRBD2, 7 bases. V gave up 2 bases and J gave up 9 bases, with 16 bases separating them. The CDR3 has 15 amino acids. From germline, CDR1 is MNHEY and CDR2 SVGAGI. The CDR3 protein is CASSYKHRGARELFF. As DNA, the CDR3 is TGTGCCAGCAGTTACAAACACCGGGGGGCCCGGGAGCTGTTTTTT.

In its sample, this clonotype was seen once. The junction does not match germline at one end; this may be a read error. This chain joins TRBV6-6 and TRBJ2-3; 8 positions agree with TRBD1. CDR1 and CDR2 from the germline V gene are MNHNY and SVGAGI (reference sequence). There are 15 residues in the CDR3. The CDR3 coding sequence is TGTGCCAGCAGCTTCATCGGACAGGGCATAGATACGCAGTTTTTT. The encoded protein is CASSFIGQGIDTQFF.

Remarks on this clonotype: A read error may be the cause here, since a much bigger clone is one base away. CDR3 bases: TGCGCCAGCAGCTTGCGGGCGATCGGGTACATCGGGGAGCTGTTTTTT. Residues: CASSLRAIGYIGELFF. The chain couples TRBV5-1 to TRBJ2-2, with unresolved D. With 1 base removed from V and 7 bases from J, the gap between germline ends came to 17 bases. The CDR3 runs to 16 residues. Germline V CDR1 and CDR2: SGHRS, YFSETQ. Variable domain in full (rest from reference TRBV5-1 and TRBJ2-2): KAGVTQTPRYLIKTRGQQVTLSCSPISGHRSVSWYQQTPGQGLQFLFEYFSETQRNKGNFPGRFSGRQFSNSRSEMNVSTLELGDSALYLCASSLRAIGYIGELFFGEGSRLTVL.

Written as DNA, the CDR3 is TGTGCCGACAGTTCGACTAGCGGGCGCAATGAGCAGTTCTTC. This sequence encodes CADSSTSGRNEQFF. The genes are TRBV6-6 and TRBJ2-1; TRBD2 matches at 10 bases. CDR3 size: 14 residues. V was pared by 11 bases and J by 6 bases, with 10 bases of the junction left unmatched. Germline V gene sequence: CDR1 MNHNY, CDR2 SVGAGI (reference sequence).

With respect to this clonotype: The junction differs from germline at one of its ends, possibly a read error. The chain joins TRBV5-4 to TRBJ1-3; D remains unclear. The V gene's germline CDR1 is SGHNT and CDR2 YYREEE (reference sequence). CDR3 size: 15 residues. The CDR3 DNA follows: TGTACCAGCAGTTTGGGGTCGGGTGCTGGAAACACCATATATTTT. This sequence encodes CTSSLGSGAGNTIYF.

This chain links TRBV5-4 with TRBJ2-3; D remains ambiguous. CDR1 and CDR2 (germline): SGHNT, YYREEE (reference sequence). V gave up 3 bases and J gave up 12 bases, with 14 bases separating them. CDR3 length: 12 residues. CDR3 region: CASSSPLGTQYF. Here the CDR3 DNA reads TGTGCCAGCAGCTCGCCCTTGGGTACACAGTATTTT.

The V and J genes are TRBV4-1 and TRBJ2-7; tentative D call: TRBD2 (6 bases). The CDR3 covers 14 residues. V was shortened by 0 bases and J by 8 bases, with 14 bases between the two germline ends. In germline, CDR1 is MGHRA, CDR2 YSYEKL. The CDR3 sequence: CASSQDQLAEKQYF. The CDR3, as DNA: TGCGCCAGCAGCCAAGATCAACTAGCAGAAAAGCAGTACTTC.

This clonotype was counted a single time. Because it lacks the conserved phenylalanine or tryptophan at the end, this CDR3 is likely a read error. The chain couples TRBV14 to TRBJ2-3, with 8 bases that match TRBD1. The germline CDR1 and CDR2 sequences are SGHDN and FVKESK. This CDR3 has 15 residues. The CDR3 spells CASNQGTGLTDTQYL. The CDR3 nucleotides are TGTGCCAGCAACCAAGGGACAGGACTCACAGATACGCAGTATTTA.